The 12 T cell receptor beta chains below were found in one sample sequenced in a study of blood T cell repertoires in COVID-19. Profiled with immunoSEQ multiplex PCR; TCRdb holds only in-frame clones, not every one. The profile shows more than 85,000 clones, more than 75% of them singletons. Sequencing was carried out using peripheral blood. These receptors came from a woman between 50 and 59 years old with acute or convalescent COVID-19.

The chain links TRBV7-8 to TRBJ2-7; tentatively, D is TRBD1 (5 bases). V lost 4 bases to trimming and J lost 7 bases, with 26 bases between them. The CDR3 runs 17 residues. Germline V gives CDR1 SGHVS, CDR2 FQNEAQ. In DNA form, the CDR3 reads TGTGCCAGCAGCTCCGACTCTAGACAGACACCCGCTACGGAGCAGTACTTC. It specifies CASSSDSRQTPATEQYF.

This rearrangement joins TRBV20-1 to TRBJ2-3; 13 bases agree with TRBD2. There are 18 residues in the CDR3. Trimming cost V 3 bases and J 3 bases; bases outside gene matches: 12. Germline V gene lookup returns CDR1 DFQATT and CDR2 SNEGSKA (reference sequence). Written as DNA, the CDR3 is TGCAGTGCTAGTCCCCGGACTAGCGGGAGAAGAAGAACAGATACGCAGTATTTT. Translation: CSASPRTSGRRRTDTQYF.

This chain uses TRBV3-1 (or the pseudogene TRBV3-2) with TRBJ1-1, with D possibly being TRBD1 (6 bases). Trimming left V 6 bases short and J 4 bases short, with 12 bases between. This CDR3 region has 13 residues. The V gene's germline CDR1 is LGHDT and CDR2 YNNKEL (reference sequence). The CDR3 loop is CASSVVGGTEAFF. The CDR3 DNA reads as TGTGCCAGCAGTGTGGTAGGGGGCACTGAAGCTTTCTTT.

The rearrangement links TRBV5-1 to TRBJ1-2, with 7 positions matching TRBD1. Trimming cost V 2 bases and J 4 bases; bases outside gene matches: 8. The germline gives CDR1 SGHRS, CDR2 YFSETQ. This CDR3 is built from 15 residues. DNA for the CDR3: TGCGCCAGCAGCTTACAACAAAACAGGGGCTATGGCTACACCTTC. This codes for CASSLQQNRGYGYTF.

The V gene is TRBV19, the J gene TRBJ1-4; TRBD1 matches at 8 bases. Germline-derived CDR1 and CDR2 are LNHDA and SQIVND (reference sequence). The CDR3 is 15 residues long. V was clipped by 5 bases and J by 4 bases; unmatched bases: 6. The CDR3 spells CASSPRQGINEKLFF. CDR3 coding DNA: TGTGCCAGTAGTCCGAGACAGGGGATTAATGAAAAACTGTTTTTT. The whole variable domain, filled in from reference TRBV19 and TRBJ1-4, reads DGGITQSPKYLFRKEGQNVTLSCEQNLNHDAMYWYRQDPGQGLRLIYYSQIVNDFQKGDIAEGYSVSREKKESFPLTVTSAQKNPTAFYLCASSPRQGINEKLFFGSGTQLSVL.

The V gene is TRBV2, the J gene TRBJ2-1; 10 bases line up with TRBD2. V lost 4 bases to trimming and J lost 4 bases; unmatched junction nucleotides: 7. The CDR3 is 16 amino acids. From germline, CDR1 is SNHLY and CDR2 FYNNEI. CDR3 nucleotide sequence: TGTGCCAGCAGTGTTCTTAGCGGGAGGAGGTACAATGAGCAGTTCTTC. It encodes CASSVLSGRRYNEQFF.

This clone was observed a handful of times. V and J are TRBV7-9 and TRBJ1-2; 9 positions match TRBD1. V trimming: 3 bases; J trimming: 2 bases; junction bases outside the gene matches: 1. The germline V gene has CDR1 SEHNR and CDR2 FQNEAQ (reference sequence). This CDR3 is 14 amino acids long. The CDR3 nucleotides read TGTGCCAGCAGCTTGGGACAGGGCAACTATGGCTACACCTTC. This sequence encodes CASSLGQGNYGYTF.

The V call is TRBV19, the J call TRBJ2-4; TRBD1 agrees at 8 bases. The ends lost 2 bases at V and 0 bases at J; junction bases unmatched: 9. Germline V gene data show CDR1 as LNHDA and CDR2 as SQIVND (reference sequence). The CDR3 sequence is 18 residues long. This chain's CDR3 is CASSIPGQVFLAKNIQYF. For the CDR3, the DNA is TGTGCCAGTAGTATACCGGGACAGGTTTTCCTAGCCAAAAACATTCAGTACTTC.

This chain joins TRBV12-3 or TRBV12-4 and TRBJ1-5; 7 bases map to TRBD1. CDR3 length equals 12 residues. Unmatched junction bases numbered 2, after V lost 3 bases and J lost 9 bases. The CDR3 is CASSFEGAPQHF. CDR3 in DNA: TGTGCCAGCAGTTTTGAGGGGGCGCCCCAGCATTTT.

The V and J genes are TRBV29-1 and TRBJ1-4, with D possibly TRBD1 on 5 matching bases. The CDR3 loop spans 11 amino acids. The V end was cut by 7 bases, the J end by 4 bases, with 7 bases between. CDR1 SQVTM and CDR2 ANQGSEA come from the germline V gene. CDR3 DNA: TGCAGCGCCAGGGTTAATGAAAAACTGTTTTTT. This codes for CSARVNEKLFF.

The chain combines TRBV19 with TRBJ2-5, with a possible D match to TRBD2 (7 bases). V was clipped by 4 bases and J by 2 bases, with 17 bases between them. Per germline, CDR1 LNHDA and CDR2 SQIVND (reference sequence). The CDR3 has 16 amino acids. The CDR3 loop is CASSKVRGAQQETQYF. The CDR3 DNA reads TGTGCCAGTAGTAAAGTCCGGGGGGCACAACAAGAGACCCAGTACTTC.

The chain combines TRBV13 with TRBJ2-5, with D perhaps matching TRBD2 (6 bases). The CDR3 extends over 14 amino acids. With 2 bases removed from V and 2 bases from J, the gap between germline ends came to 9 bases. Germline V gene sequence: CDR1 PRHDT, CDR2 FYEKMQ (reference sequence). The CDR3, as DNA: TGTGCCAGCAGCTTAACTAGCTCGCAAGAGACCCAGTACTTC. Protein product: CASSLTSSQETQYF.